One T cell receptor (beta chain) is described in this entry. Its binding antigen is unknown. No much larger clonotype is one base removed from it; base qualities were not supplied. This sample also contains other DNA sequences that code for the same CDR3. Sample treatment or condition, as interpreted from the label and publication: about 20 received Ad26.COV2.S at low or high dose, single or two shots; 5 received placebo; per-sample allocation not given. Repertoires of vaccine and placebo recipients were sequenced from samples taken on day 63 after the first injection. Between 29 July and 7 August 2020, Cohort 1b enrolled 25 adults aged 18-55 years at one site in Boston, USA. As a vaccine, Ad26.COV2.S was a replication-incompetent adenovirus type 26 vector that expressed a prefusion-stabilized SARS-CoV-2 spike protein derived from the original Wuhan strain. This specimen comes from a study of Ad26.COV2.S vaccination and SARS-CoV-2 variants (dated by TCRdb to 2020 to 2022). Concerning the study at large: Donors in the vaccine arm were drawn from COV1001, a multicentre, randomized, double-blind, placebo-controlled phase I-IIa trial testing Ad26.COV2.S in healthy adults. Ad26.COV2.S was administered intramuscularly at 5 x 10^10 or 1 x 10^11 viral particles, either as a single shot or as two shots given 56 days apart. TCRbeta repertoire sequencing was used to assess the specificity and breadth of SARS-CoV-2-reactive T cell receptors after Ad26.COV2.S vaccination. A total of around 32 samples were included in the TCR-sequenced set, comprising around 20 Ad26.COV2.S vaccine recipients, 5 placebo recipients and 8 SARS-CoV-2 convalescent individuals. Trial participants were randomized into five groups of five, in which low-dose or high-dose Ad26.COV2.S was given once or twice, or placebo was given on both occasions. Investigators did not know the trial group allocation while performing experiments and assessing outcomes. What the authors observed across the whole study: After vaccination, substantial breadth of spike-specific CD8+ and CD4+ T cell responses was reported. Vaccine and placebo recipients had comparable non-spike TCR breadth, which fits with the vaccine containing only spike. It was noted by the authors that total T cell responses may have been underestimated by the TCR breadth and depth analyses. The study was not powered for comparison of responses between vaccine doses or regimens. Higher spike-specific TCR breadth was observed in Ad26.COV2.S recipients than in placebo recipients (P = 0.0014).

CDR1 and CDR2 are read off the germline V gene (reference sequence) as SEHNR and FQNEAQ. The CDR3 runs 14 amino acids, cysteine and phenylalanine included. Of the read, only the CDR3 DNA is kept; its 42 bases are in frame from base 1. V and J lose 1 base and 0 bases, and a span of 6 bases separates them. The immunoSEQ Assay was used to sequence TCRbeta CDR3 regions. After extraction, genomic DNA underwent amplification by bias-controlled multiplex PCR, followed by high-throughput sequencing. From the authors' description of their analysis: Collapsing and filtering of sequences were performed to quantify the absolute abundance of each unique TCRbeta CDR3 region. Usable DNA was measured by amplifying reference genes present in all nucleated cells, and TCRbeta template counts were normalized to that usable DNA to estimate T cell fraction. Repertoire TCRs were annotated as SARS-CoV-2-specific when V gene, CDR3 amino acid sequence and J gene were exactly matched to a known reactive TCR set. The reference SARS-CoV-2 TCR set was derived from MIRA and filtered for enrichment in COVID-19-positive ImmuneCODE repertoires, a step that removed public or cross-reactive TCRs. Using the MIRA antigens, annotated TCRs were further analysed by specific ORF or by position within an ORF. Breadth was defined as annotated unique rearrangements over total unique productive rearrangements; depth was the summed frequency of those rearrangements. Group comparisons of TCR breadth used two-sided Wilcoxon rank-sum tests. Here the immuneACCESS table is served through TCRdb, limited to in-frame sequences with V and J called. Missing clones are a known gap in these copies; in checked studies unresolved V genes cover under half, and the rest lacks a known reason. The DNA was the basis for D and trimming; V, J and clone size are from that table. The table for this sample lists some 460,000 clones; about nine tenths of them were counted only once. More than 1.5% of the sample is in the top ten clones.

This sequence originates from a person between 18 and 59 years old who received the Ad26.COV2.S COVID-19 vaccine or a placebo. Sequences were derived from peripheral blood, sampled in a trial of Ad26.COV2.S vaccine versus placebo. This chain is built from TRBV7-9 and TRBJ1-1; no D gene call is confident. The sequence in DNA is TGTGCCAGCAGCTTAGTAGCAGTGAACACTGAAGCTTTCTTT. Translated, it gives CASSLVAVNTEAFF.